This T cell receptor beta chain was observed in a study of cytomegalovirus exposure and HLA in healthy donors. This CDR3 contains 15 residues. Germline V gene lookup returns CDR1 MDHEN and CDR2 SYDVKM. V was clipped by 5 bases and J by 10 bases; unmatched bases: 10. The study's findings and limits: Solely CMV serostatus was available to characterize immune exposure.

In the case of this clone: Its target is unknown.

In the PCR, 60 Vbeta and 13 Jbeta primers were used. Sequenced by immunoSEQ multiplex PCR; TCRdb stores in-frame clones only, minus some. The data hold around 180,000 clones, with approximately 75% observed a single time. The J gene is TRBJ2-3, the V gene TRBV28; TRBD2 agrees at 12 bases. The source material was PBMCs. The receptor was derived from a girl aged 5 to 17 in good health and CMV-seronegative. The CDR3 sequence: CASSPTSGGTSPQYF. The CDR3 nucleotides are TGTGCCAGCAGTCCTACTAGCGGGGGGACTTCCCCGCAGTATTTT.